The 5 T cell receptor beta chains below were found in one sample sequenced in a study of tumor-infiltrating lymphocytes in glioblastoma multiforme. TCR beta libraries were built from RNA through three nested multiplex PCR rounds using modified ARM-PCR. MiXCR was run by TCRdb on the multiplex PCR reads, yielding one entry per CDR3 protein. The data show about 15,000 distinct CDR3 sequences, with around 72% seen just once and over 35% held by the top ten. The sequenced sample consisted of brain tumor tissue. The receptors shown here come from a male donor with glioblastoma.

This clonotype was seen repeatedly, ten times or more. The chain uses TRBV5-1 and TRBJ2-7, with 10 positions matching TRBD2. The CDR3 consists of 15 residues. V lost 2 bases and J lost 7; bases outside the gene matches: 9. Germline V gives CDR1 SGHRS, CDR2 YFSETQ. For the CDR3, the DNA is TGCGCCAGCAGCTTCACGGGCCTAGCGGGAGATGAGCAGTACTTC. Amino acids: CASSFTGLAGDEQYF.

Remarks on this clonotype: One end of the junction is discordant with germline, which a read error may explain. The chain uses TRBV12-3 or TRBV12-4 and TRBJ1-3; D is perhaps TRBD1 (5 bases). This CDR3 is 13 amino acids long. The CDR3 coding sequence is TGTGCCAGCAGCAGACTTCAAATGGACACCATATGTTTT. As protein: CASSRLQMDTICF.

This clonotype has only one observation. This chain links TRBV11-3 with TRBJ2-1, with D perhaps given as TRBD1 or TRBD2 (6 bases each). Trimming removed 10 bases from V and 9 bases from J, with 19 bases in between. The germline CDR1 and CDR2 sequences are SGHNT and YENEEA. The CDR3 has 13 residues. DNA for the CDR3: TGTGCCAATAGCTCGAGGGGGGAGTGTGAGCAGTTCTTC. It encodes CANSSRGECEQFF.

The CDR3, as DNA: TGCGCCAGCAGCCTGTTGGGACCCGCTTACGAGCAGTACTTC. This encodes CASSLLGPAYEQYF. The chain employs TRBV5-1 and TRBJ2-7; possibly TRBD1 or TRBD2 for D (5 bases each). Germline lookup yields CDR1 SGHRS and CDR2 YFSETQ. V was trimmed by 4 bases and J by 4 bases, leaving 15 bases between them. The CDR3 is made up of 14 amino acids.

To note about this clonotype: A junction boundary mismatches the germline segment, possibly from a read error. The chain employs TRBV11-2 and TRBJ1-1, with D tentatively TRBD1 (5 bases). This CDR3 has 12 amino acids. CDR1 and CDR2 (germline): SGHAT, FQNNGV. CDR3 bases: TGTGCCAGCAGCTTAGTACAGGAAGTAGCTCTCTTT. This sequence encodes CASSLVQEVALF.